This entry concerns a single T cell receptor beta chain. As yet, its antigen is unknown. With 60 Vbeta and 13 Jbeta primers, the PCR was carried out. Using immunoSEQ multiplex PCR, the repertoire was profiled, and TCRdb retains in-frame clones only, with some absent. This sample has over 120,000 clones; around 80% occur once, and the top ten carry around 4.4%. This sample was taken from a study of cytomegalovirus exposure and HLA in healthy donors. Study-wide findings and caveats: Donor immune exposure was known only as CMV serostatus.

Germline V gene lookup returns CDR1 LGHNA and CDR2 YSLEER. Germline trimming cut 4 bases from V and 5 bases from J; bases unmatched to any gene: 2. This CDR3 has 13 residues. The chain carries TRBV4-3 and TRBJ2-5, with TRBD1 matching over 9 bases. This sequence originates from a man aged 35-49 years in good health and CMV-seronegative. Sequenced input: PBMCs. This chain's CDR3 is CASSRDRGETQYF. The CDR3 DNA follows: TGCGCCAGCAGCCGAGACAGGGGGGAGACCCAGTACTTC.